The 21 T cell receptor beta chains listed next were all sequenced from one sample in a study of T cell responses to AZD1222 COVID-19 vaccine. Profiled with immunoSEQ multiplex PCR; TCRdb holds only in-frame clones, not every one. Here the sample spans about 120,000 clones, 65% to 85% being singletons. This sample comprised peripheral blood, obtained on day 0 of AZD1222 vaccination. These receptors came from an adult in good health.

The chain is built from TRBV7-9 and TRBJ2-1; D uncertain. The CDR3 length is 10 residues. V was shortened by 1 base and J by 9 bases, with 1 base between the two germline ends. From germline, CDR1 is SEHNR and CDR2 FQNEAQ (reference sequence). In DNA, the CDR3 is TGTGCCAGCAGCTTAGGTGAGCAGTTCTTC. Protein sequence: CASSLGEQFF.

As concerns this clone: Other DNA sequences in this specimen translate into the identical CDR3. The gene calls are TRBV6-4 and TRBJ1-6; D is unclear. Germline V gene lookup returns CDR1 MRHNA and CDR2 SNTAGT. Trimming removed 3 bases from V and 8 bases from J, with 5 bases in between. This CDR3 is built from 12 residues. The DNA for the CDR3 is TGTGCCAGCAGTGATGGGGATTCACCCCTCCACTTT. As protein: CASSDGDSPLHF.

The chain couples TRBV12-3 or TRBV12-4 to TRBJ2-5; tentatively, D is TRBD2 (6 bases). The CDR3 has 13 amino acids. V lost 6 bases, J lost 4 bases, and 12 bases lay in between. The CDR3 nucleotides read TGTGCCAGCAGCCTCGGAGGGGCAGAGACCCAGTACTTC. Translating it yields CASSLGGAETQYF.

Details on this clone: Germline is not matched at one junction end, which may reflect a read error. The CDR3 DNA is TGTGCCAGCAGTCACTCGGGACGTCCCTCTGCCACTGAAGCTTTCTTT. This sequence encodes CASSHSGRPSATEAFF. The chain links TRBV6-2 or TRBV6-3 to TRBJ1-1; D may be TRBD1 (5 bases). CDR1 MNHEY and CDR2 SVGEGT come from the germline V gene. The CDR3 totals 16 residues.

This sequence joins TRBV7-9 and TRBJ1-3; weak D call: TRBD1 (5 bases). Trimming stripped 5 bases from V and 0 bases from J, with 11 bases between. This CDR3 is built from 15 residues. Germline lookup yields CDR1 SEHNR and CDR2 FQNEAQ (reference sequence). The CDR3 DNA is TGTGCCAGCAGCCCCTGGGGCAGCTCTGGAAACACCATATATTTT. Translating it yields CASSPWGSSGNTIYF.

Concerning this clone itself: The sample carries other DNA sequences with the same CDR3. This sequence joins TRBV7-9 and TRBJ2-7; 7 bases are a match to TRBD1. Germline assignment: CDR1 SEHNR and CDR2 FQNEAQ (reference sequence). Germline trimming cut 4 bases from V and 4 bases from J; bases unmatched to any gene: 1. The CDR3 sequence is 12 residues long. CDR3: CASSSQGYEQYF. The CDR3 DNA sequence: TGTGCCAGCAGCTCACAGGGGTACGAGCAGTACTTC.

The gene calls are TRBV7-2 and TRBJ1-5, with 7 nucleotides matching TRBD1. The germline V gene encodes CDR1 SGHTA and CDR2 FQGNSA. The CDR3 loop spans 16 amino acids. The V segment lost 4 bases and the J segment 5 bases; nucleotides outside the gene matches: 11. The CDR3, as DNA: TGTGCCAGCAGCTCCGGACAGGTCGCCAGCCATCAGCCCCAGCATTTT. This encodes CASSSGQVASHQPQHF.

V usage is TRBV30 and J usage is TRBJ2-2, with D tentatively TRBD1 (5 bases). This CDR3 region has 11 residues. The V end lost 4 bases, the J end lost 7 bases, and 7 bases lay between the germline ends. Germline CDR1 and CDR2: GTSNPN and SVGIG (reference sequence). The CDR3 here is CAWTGYGELFF. DNA for the CDR3: TGTGCCTGGACAGGGTACGGGGAGCTGTTTTTT.

V usage is TRBV7-8 and J usage is TRBJ2-7, with D perhaps matching TRBD1 or TRBD2 (5 bases each). The CDR3 loop spans 15 amino acids. V lost 5 bases and J 4 bases, leaving 18 bases between the germline ends. CDR1 and CDR2 from the germline V gene are SGHVS and FQNEAQ. The CDR3 spells CASSRERDGVYEQYF. CDR3 sequence (DNA): TGTGCCAGCAGCCGGGAACGGGACGGAGTGTACGAGCAGTACTTC.

The genes are TRBV5-1 and TRBJ1-1; D perhaps matches TRBD1 (6 bases). Trimming pared 7 bases from V and 5 bases from J, leaving 15 bases between. The CDR3 covers 13 residues. The germline V gene encodes CDR1 SGHRS and CDR2 YFSETQ. The CDR3 region has the DNA TGCGCCAGCGGCCTTGGGCAGGGGACTGAAGCTTTCTTT. Protein sequence: CASGLGQGTEAFF.

The CDR3 sequence is CASSGNGGAYNEQFF. The CDR3 nucleotides read TGTGCCAGCAGTGGGAACGGGGGGGCCTACAATGAGCAGTTCTTC. The V and J genes are TRBV2 and TRBJ2-1; 8 nucleotides line up with TRBD2. J was trimmed by 2 bases and V by 4 bases; bases with no gene match: 4. CDR3 size: 15 residues. Per germline, CDR1 SNHLY and CDR2 FYNNEI.

This sequence joins TRBV21-1 and TRBJ1-1. TRBV21-1 is labeled a pseudogene. The CDR3 sequence is 15 residues long. CDR3 nucleotide sequence: TGTGCCAGCAGCTGCGCAGGATCCCAGCGCACTGAAGCTTTCTTT. This encodes CASSCAGSQRTEAFF.

The V call is TRBV6-1, the J call TRBJ2-3, with D possibly TRBD2 on 6 matching bases. This CDR3 contains 16 residues. Trimming removed 1 base at V and 1 base at J, with 12 bases between. Germline CDR1 MNHNS, CDR2 SASEGT. CDR3 nucleotides: TGTGCCAGCAGTGAAGTGGCGGGAACCGGCACAGATACGCAGTATTTT. Translated: CASSEVAGTGTDTQYF.

This rearrangement joins TRBV7-2 to TRBJ2-3; no clear D. V lost 5 bases and J 4 bases, leaving 7 bases between the germline ends. Germline V gives CDR1 SGHTA, CDR2 FQGNSA. CDR3 length: 12 amino acids. This CDR3 reads CASSRSADTQYF. For the CDR3, the DNA is TGTGCCAGCAGCCGTTCCGCAGATACGCAGTATTTT.

In this sample, this clone turned up once. V usage is TRBV7-8 and J usage is TRBJ2-1; the D is unclear. Per germline, CDR1 SGHVS and CDR2 FQNEAQ. With 1 base removed from V and 6 bases from J, the gap between germline ends came to 10 bases. The CDR3 sequence is 14 residues long. The CDR3 nucleotides read TGTGCCAGCAGCTTAGTTGGCTATCGCAATGAGCAGTTCTTC. Its protein is CASSLVGYRNEQFF.

The V gene is TRBV7-6, the J gene TRBJ2-2; TRBD2 matches 16 bases. CDR3 length: 19 residues. Trimming cost V 7 bases and J 2 bases; bases outside gene matches: 10. Looked up from germline, CDR1 is SGHVS and CDR2 is FNYEAQ. DNA for the CDR3: TGTGCCAGCACCACGCCTGGGACTAGCGGGGGGGTAAACACCGGGGAGCTGTTTTTT. Its translation is CASTTPGTSGGVNTGELFF.

V is TRBV28 and J is TRBJ1-2, with a possible D match to TRBD1 (6 bases). There are 13 residues in the CDR3. Germline values: CDR1 MDHEN, CDR2 SYDVKM. V was cut by 2 bases and J by 8 bases, with 12 bases left in between. CDR3 bases: TGTGCCAGCAGTTTAACGGGGGCGGGCGGCTACACCTTC. The encoded protein is CASSLTGAGGYTF.

This clone has just a few counts. The chain carries TRBV2 and TRBJ1-2; D is ambiguous. This CDR3 contains 13 residues. CDR1 and CDR2 (germline): SNHLY, FYNNEI. Trimming pared 6 bases from V and 6 bases from J, leaving 14 bases between. CDR3 sequence: CASSVRVDDGYTF. The CDR3 DNA reads as TGTGCCAGCAGCGTTAGGGTAGACGATGGCTACACCTTC.

V gene TRBV10-1 combines with J gene TRBJ2-7; 12 nucleotides align to TRBD2. The CDR3 loop spans 17 amino acids. Germline loops: CDR1 WNHNN, CDR2 SYGVQD (reference sequence). V was pared by 6 bases and J by 4 bases, with 13 bases of the junction left unmatched. The chain's CDR3 is CASSFLAGGYTGYEQYF. CDR3 bases: TGCGCCAGCAGCTTTCTAGCGGGAGGGTATACAGGGTACGAGCAGTACTTC.

CDR3: CASSSRVRREGAFGEQFF. The CDR3 DNA follows: TGTGCCAGCAGCTCTCGCGTCAGGCGGGAAGGGGCTTTCGGTGAGCAGTTCTTC. This chain uses TRBV7-2 with TRBJ2-1; TRBD2 is a possible D gene (6 bases). The germline V gene encodes CDR1 SGHTA and CDR2 FQGNSA. This CDR3 is built from 18 residues. V lost 4 bases and J 9 bases, leaving 28 bases between the germline ends.

The chain is built from TRBV3-1 (or the pseudogene TRBV3-2) and TRBJ2-3; D is unclear. The CDR3 covers 12 residues. Germline V gene sequence: CDR1 LGHDT, CDR2 YNNKEL (reference sequence). With 4 bases removed from V and 6 bases from J, the gap between germline ends came to 8 bases. CDR3 region: CASSPSWDTQYF. CDR3 nucleotide sequence: TGTGCCAGCAGCCCCTCCTGGGATACGCAGTATTTT.